This T cell receptor beta chain was profiled in a study of CD4+ T cells in melanoma (dated by TCRdb to 2022 to 2024). A note on the overall study: The study examined neoantigen-specific CD4+ T cells in human melanoma.

The germline V gene supplies CDR1 SGHTA and CDR2 FQGTGA. V loses 5 bases, J loses 4 bases, and the germline ends lie 12 bases apart. The CDR3, cysteine through phenylalanine, is 14 amino acids long. The read is trimmed to its CDR3 DNA, 42 bases read in frame from base 1. Overall results and qualifications from the work: Neoantigen-specific CD4+ T cells were reported to be correlated with the function of CD8+ T cells, macrophages and B cells. Neoantigen-specific CD4+ T cells in melanoma were reported to have a range of differentiation states.

Library construction relied on the immunoSEQ multiplex PCR assay. The immuneACCESS repertoire file appears here via TCRdb, limited to in-frame rearrangements. These files lack a portion of the clones; in checked studies, under half of the deficit traces to unresolved V genes, and the cause of the others is not known. The sample profile shows roughly 120,000 clones; about 90% of them were found once. About 3.5% of the sample comes from the top ten. Patients with melanoma were used as donors. To note about this clone: What this receptor recognizes is not known. The sample holds no much larger clone one base away, and base qualities are not on file.

Sequencing used peripheral blood. The TCR originated in a human donor with melanoma. The chain was built from TRBV7-3 and TRBJ1-3; the best D guess is TRBD1, with 5 bases matching. CDR3 region: CASSPGIDGNTIYF. The DNA sequence reads TGTGCCAGCAGCCCAGGGATAGACGGAAACACCATATATTTT.